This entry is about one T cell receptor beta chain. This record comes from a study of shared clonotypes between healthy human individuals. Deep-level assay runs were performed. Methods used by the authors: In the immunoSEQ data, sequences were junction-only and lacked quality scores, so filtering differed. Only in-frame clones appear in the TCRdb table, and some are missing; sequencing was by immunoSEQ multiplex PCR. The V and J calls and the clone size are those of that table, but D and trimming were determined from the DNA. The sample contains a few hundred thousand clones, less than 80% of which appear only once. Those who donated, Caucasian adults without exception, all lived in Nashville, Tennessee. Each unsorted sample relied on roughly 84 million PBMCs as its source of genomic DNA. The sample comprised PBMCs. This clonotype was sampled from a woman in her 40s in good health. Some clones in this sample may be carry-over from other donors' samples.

CDR3 in amino acids: CASSLGWGGTDTQYF. The CDR3 nucleotides read TGTGCCAGCAGCCTAGGGTGGGGCGGGACAGATACGCAGTATTTT. This sequence joins TRBV7-2 and TRBJ2-3; D possibly matches TRBD1 or TRBD2 (5 bases each). The V end was cut by 5 bases, the J end by 3 bases, with 15 bases between. The CDR3 is 15 amino acids. Germline V lookup: CDR1 SGHTA, CDR2 FQGNSA.